One sample yielded the 14 T cell receptor beta chains listed below, sequenced in a study of post-analysis software for immune sequencing data. Broader study findings: Patients showed TRBV5-6, TRBV5-1 and TRBV20-1 among 4 or 5 TRBV segments more frequent than in controls.

Antigen specificity for these receptors is unknown. Sequencing libraries made from TCR beta cDNA carried unique molecular identifiers. Using its own MiXCR run on the PCR reads, TCRdb lists one record per CDR3 protein. This table has hundreds of thousands of distinct CDR3 sequences, 25% to 30% appearing once. Source material: blood. The receptors were gathered from a girl between 10 and 17 years old with multiple sclerosis.

This clonotype was detected a few times. This chain uses TRBV20-1 with TRBJ2-1, with 12 nucleotides matching TRBD2. With 2 bases clipped from V and 6 bases from J, the junction kept 8 bases outside the gene matches. This CDR3 has 16 amino acids. Germline V CDR1 and CDR2: DFQATT, SNEGSKA (reference sequence). CDR3 amino acids: CSARMLAGGWGNEQFF. The CDR3 DNA sequence: TGCAGTGCTAGAATGCTAGCGGGAGGGTGGGGCAATGAGCAGTTCTTC.

This clonotype was seen only a few times. The V gene is TRBV20-1, the J gene TRBJ2-7; TRBD1 matches at 7 bases. The DNA end is more similar to TRBJ2-5, so the J call may be wrong. Germline V lookup: CDR1 DFQATT, CDR2 SNEGSKA (reference sequence). The CDR3 extends over 15 amino acids. CDR3 nucleotides: TGCAGTGCTAGAGATGGAACAGGGGTTAAGGAGACCCAGTACTTC. This gives the protein CSARDGTGVKETQYF.

For the CDR3, the DNA is TGTGCCAGCAGCGTAGGTGGGCGCTCCCACGGACCTGGAAACACCATATATTTT. As protein: CASSVGGRSHGPGNTIYF. The J gene is TRBJ1-3, the V gene TRBV9; D is uncertain. V was pared by 0 bases and J by 2 bases, with 18 bases between. CDR1 and CDR2 (germline): SGDLS, YYNGEE. The CDR3 runs to 18 residues.

The chain carries TRBV5-1 and TRBJ2-1; D possibly corresponds to TRBD2 (6 bases). This CDR3 has 14 amino acids. V was trimmed by 4 bases and J by 5 bases, leaving 13 bases between them. In germline, CDR1 is SGHRS, CDR2 YFSETQ. The CDR3 protein is CASSLIGTHNEQFF. The CDR3 coding sequence is TGCGCCAGCAGCCTGATCGGGACTCACAATGAGCAGTTCTTC.

Only a few counts were recorded for this clonotype. V gene TRBV7-9 combines with J gene TRBJ1-6; 9 nucleotides line up with TRBD1. With 5 bases clipped from V and 14 bases from J, the junction kept 10 bases outside the gene matches. This CDR3 has 14 amino acids. Per germline, CDR1 SEHNR and CDR2 FQNEAQ (reference sequence). The CDR3 sequence is CASSVTGGGLALHF. The DNA of the CDR3 is TGTGCCAGCAGCGTAACAGGGGGCGGCTTGGCCCTCCACTTT.

The chain recombines TRBV2 with TRBJ2-5, with TRBD2 as a possible D gene (5 bases). Per the germline V gene, CDR1 is SNHLY and CDR2 is FYNNEI. Trimming took 5 bases from V and 0 from J, leaving 13 bases between them. This CDR3 is built from 15 residues. Here the CDR3 DNA reads TGTGCCAGCAGTCCCGATCCGGGGTACCAAGAGACCCAGTACTTC. This codes for CASSPDPGYQETQYF.

V usage is TRBV5-5 and J usage is TRBJ2-5; TRBD1 might be the D (6 bases). Germline CDR1 SGHKS, CDR2 YYEKEE (reference sequence). V lost 4 bases and J 1 base, leaving 11 bases between the germline ends. This CDR3 spans 14 amino acids. Here the CDR3 DNA reads TGTGCCAGCAGCCGGGGACATGTCCAAGAGACCCAGTACTTC. Translating gives CASSRGHVQETQYF. The full variable domain, completed using reference TRBV5-5 and TRBJ2-5, is DAGVTQSPTHLIKTRGQQVTLRCSPISGHKSVSWYQQVLGQGPQFIFQYYEKEERGRGNFPDRFSARQFPNYSSELNVNALLLGDSALYLCASSRGHVQETQYFGPGTRLLVL.

The sample holds a few counts of this clonotype. This chain connects TRBV7-2 to TRBJ2-1, with D perhaps TRBD1 or TRBD2 (5 bases each). V gave up 2 bases and J gave up 10 bases, with 18 bases separating them. The CDR3 totals 15 residues. Germline V gene lookup returns CDR1 SGHTA and CDR2 FQGNSA. This chain's CDR3 is CASSLIWGSSYEQFF. The CDR3, as DNA: TGTGCCAGCAGCTTAATTTGGGGGAGCTCCTACGAGCAGTTCTTC.

V is TRBV9 and J is TRBJ2-7, with no clear D. CDR3 length equals 14 residues. The germline V gene has CDR1 SGDLS and CDR2 YYNGEE. Between the trimmed V and J ends, which lost 2 bases and 0 bases, there was a span of 9 bases. CDR3 in amino acids: CASSVGLSSYEQYF. CDR3 sequence (DNA): TGTGCCAGCAGCGTTGGGCTGAGCTCCTACGAGCAGTACTTC.

The genes are TRBV5-1 and TRBJ2-5; D gene uncertain. The V gene lost 3 bases and the J gene lost 7 bases, with 13 bases spanning the gap. From germline, CDR1 is SGHRS and CDR2 YFSETQ. The length of the CDR3 is 13 residues. CDR3 DNA: TGCGCCAGCAGCTGGTGGGAAATGGGGACCCAGTACTTC. Encoded protein: CASSWWEMGTQYF.

This clonotype showed up just a few times. The gene calls are TRBV4-1 and TRBJ2-5, with TRBD2 matching over 11 bases. This CDR3 comprises 16 residues. The ends lost 1 base at V and 1 base at J; junction bases unmatched: 2. CDR1 MGHRA and CDR2 YSYEKL come from the germline V gene. The CDR3 DNA follows: TGCGCCAGCAGCCAAGGACTAGCGGGGATCCAAGAGACCCAGTACTTC. It is translated as CASSQGLAGIQETQYF.

The chain links TRBV4-3 to TRBJ1-4; no firm D call. V lost 1 base to trimming and J lost 0 bases, with 12 bases between them. Germline-derived CDR1 and CDR2 are LGHNA and YSLEER. The CDR3 is made up of 17 amino acids. The CDR3 sequence: CASSQGRSLATNEKLFF. The CDR3 DNA follows: TGCGCCAGCAGCCAAGGGAGGTCACTTGCAACTAATGAAAAACTGTTTTTT.

The sample holds one count of this clonotype. A read error may be the cause here, since a much bigger clone is one base away. The chain joins TRBV29-1 to TRBJ2-1, with 10 bases lining up with TRBD2. With V trimmed by 3 bases and J by 10 bases, 12 bases remained unmatched. CDR3 length: 15 amino acids. Germline CDR1 and CDR2: SQVTM and ANQGSEA. The CDR3 protein is CSVERGLAARGEQFF. CDR3 bases: TGCAGCGTTGAGAGAGGACTAGCGGCTAGGGGGGAGCAGTTCTTC.

This rearrangement joins TRBV7-9 to TRBJ1-1; weak D call: TRBD1 (6 bases). The V end was cut by 2 bases, the J end by 4 bases, with 14 bases between. CDR3 length: 15 amino acids. CDR1 is SEHNR and CDR2 is FQNEAQ in the germline V gene (reference sequence). CDR3 sequence: CASSLQGLVGTEAFF. CDR3 bases: TGTGCCAGCAGCTTACAGGGGTTGGTCGGCACTGAAGCTTTCTTT.